The 26 T cell receptor beta chains below all came from one sample that was sequenced in a study of blood T cell repertoires in COVID-19. Only in-frame clones appear in the TCRdb table, and some are missing; sequencing was by immunoSEQ multiplex PCR. The sample lists 250,000 to 300,000 clones, approximately 84% occurring once. The sequenced sample was PBMCs or T cells enriched from blood (not recorded which). The receptor set was obtained from a man younger than 35 who had recovered from COVID-19.

The CDR3 is CASSFTSGGPQETQYF. The CDR3 DNA is TGCGCCAGCAGTTTTACTAGCGGGGGGCCCCAAGAGACCCAGTACTTC. The chain has TRBV5-1 and TRBJ2-5; 12 positions agree with TRBD2. The CDR3 loop spans 16 amino acids. J lost 1 base, V lost 5 bases, and 6 bases had no gene match. CDR1 is SGHRS, CDR2 YFSETQ, per germline.

The V call is TRBV19, the J call TRBJ1-2; D is possibly TRBD1 (5 bases). CDR1 is LNHDA, CDR2 SQIVND, per germline (reference sequence). This CDR3 contains 13 residues. Trimming shortened V by 3 bases and J by 6 bases, and 11 bases separated the two germline ends. In DNA, the CDR3 is TGTGCCAGTAGTATCTCAGGGTCCGATGGCTACACCTTC. Residues: CASSISGSDGYTF.

This sequence joins TRBV30 and TRBJ2-2, with TRBD2 matching 12 bases. Germline-derived CDR1 and CDR2 are GTSNPN and SVGIG (reference sequence). V lost 4 bases to trimming and J lost 4 bases; unmatched junction nucleotides: 4. The CDR3 is 15 residues long. The CDR3 sequence is CAWTRGLAGTGELFF. The CDR3 DNA sequence: TGTGCCTGGACCAGGGGACTAGCGGGCACCGGGGAGCTGTTTTTT.

In this sample, this clone turned up a few times. The V and J genes are TRBV4-1 and TRBJ2-5; 11 bases fit TRBD2. In germline, CDR1 is MGHRA, CDR2 YSYEKL. The CDR3 length is 16 residues. Trimming at V came to 1 base and at J to 5 bases, leaving 6 bases not matched to a gene. The CDR3 protein is CASSQAFSGGAETQYF. The CDR3 DNA is TGCGCCAGCAGCCAAGCGTTTAGCGGGGGGGCCGAGACCCAGTACTTC.

This sequence joins TRBV11-3 and TRBJ2-7; 11 bases align to TRBD2. The germline V gene encodes CDR1 SGHNT and CDR2 YENEEA. This CDR3 spans 16 amino acids. J lost 3 bases, V lost 5 bases, and 9 bases had no gene match. Written as DNA, the CDR3 is TGTGCCAGCAGCCCCTCGGGACTAGCGGAGTTCTACGAGCAGTACTTC. Translated: CASSPSGLAEFYEQYF. The full variable domain, in which reference TRBV11-3 and TRBJ2-7 provide the parts outside the CDR3, is EAGVVQSPRYKIIEKKQPVAFWCNPISGHNTLYWYLQNLGQGPELLIRYENEEAVDDSQLPKDRFSAERLKGVDSTLKIQPAELGDSAVYLCASSPSGLAEFYEQYFGPGTRLTVT.

This sequence joins TRBV19 and TRBJ2-3, with TRBD2 as a possible D gene (6 bases). The V gene lost 9 bases and the J gene lost 3 bases, with 19 bases spanning the gap. Germline-derived CDR1 and CDR2 are LNHDA and SQIVND (reference sequence). The CDR3 has 15 residues. CDR3 coding DNA: TGTGCCAGCAGAGGGTTAGCGGAGGCAACAGATACGCAGTATTTT. Amino acids: CASRGLAEATDTQYF.

This clone was found once. The chain uses TRBV2 and TRBJ1-4; a possible D gene is TRBD1 (6 bases). The CDR3 has 15 amino acids. The germline V gene has CDR1 SNHLY and CDR2 FYNNEI. Trimming removed 6 bases from V and 0 bases from J, with 11 bases in between. DNA for the CDR3: TGTGCCAGCAGGGAGACAGGTGCAACTAATGAAAAACTGTTTTTT. Its translation is CASRETGATNEKLFF.

This clone was counted many times. The chain recombines TRBV2 with TRBJ1-5, with D possibly matching TRBD1 (6 bases). Trimming removed 4 bases from V and 0 bases from J, with 16 bases in between. CDR3 size: 17 residues. CDR1 is SNHLY and CDR2 is FYNNEI in the germline V gene. CDR3 DNA sequence: TGTGCCAGCAGTGTCAGGGGCAAATTATTTAGCAATCAGCCCCAGCATTTT. As protein: CASSVRGKLFSNQPQHF.

This sequence joins TRBV19 and TRBJ1-4; 8 nucleotides align to TRBD1. This CDR3 comprises 15 residues. Losses at the gene ends were 3 bases for V and 5 bases for J; bases not matched to a gene: 5. Germline CDR1 is LNHDA and CDR2 is SQIVND (reference sequence). Written as DNA, the CDR3 is TGTGCCAGTAGTATCCAACAGGGGGTAAATGAAAAACTGTTTTTT. It translates to CASSIQQGVNEKLFF. The variable domain in full, with the rest retrieved from reference TRBV19 and TRBJ1-4, is DGGITQSPKYLFRKEGQNVTLSCEQNLNHDAMYWYRQDPGQGLRLIYYSQIVNDFQKGDIAEGYSVSREKKESFPLTVTSAQKNPTAFYLCASSIQQGVNEKLFFGSGTQLSVL.

The V gene is TRBV19, the J gene TRBJ1-3, with unresolved D. The CDR3 is made up of 15 amino acids. Germline lookup yields CDR1 LNHDA and CDR2 SQIVND (reference sequence). Trimming stripped 6 bases from V and 0 bases from J, with 12 bases between. The CDR3 protein is CASRVEASSGNTIYF. For the CDR3, the DNA is TGTGCCAGTAGAGTCGAGGCGAGCTCTGGAAACACCATATATTTT.

The chain is built from TRBV25-1 and TRBJ2-3; D remains unclear. Germline values: CDR1 MGHDK, CDR2 SYGVNS. Trimming shortened V by 2 bases and J by 0 bases, and 9 bases separated the two germline ends. The CDR3 loop spans 15 amino acids. CDR3 sequence: CASSELPSSTDTQYF. CDR3 nucleotides: TGTGCCAGCAGTGAACTCCCTTCTAGCACAGATACGCAGTATTTT.

This clone was found a few times. The chain couples TRBV5-1 to TRBJ2-5, with D possibly matching TRBD2 (6 bases). Trimming shortened V by 2 bases and J by 5 bases, and 10 bases separated the two germline ends. This CDR3 contains 13 residues. Looked up from germline, CDR1 is SGHRS and CDR2 is YFSETQ. CDR3 protein: CASSFAGRETQYF. CDR3 DNA: TGCGCCAGCAGCTTTGCAGGGAGGGAGACCCAGTACTTC.

This clone is a singleton in its sample. This chain uses TRBV13 with TRBJ1-2, with D possibly being TRBD1 (6 bases). The CDR3 spans 15 residues. Between the trimmed V and J ends, which lost 0 bases and 2 bases, there was a span of 10 bases. Looked up from germline, CDR1 is PRHDT and CDR2 is FYEKMQ (reference sequence). CDR3 loop: CASSLGKGVNYGYTF. CDR3 sequence (DNA): TGTGCCAGCAGCTTAGGCAAGGGGGTGAACTATGGCTACACCTTC.

This clone was picked up one time. The chain employs TRBV28 and TRBJ2-2; the match to TRBD2 covers 11 bases. The CDR3 extends over 15 amino acids. The germline gives CDR1 MDHEN, CDR2 SYDVKM. The J segment lost 5 bases and the V segment lost 6 bases, leaving 5 bases of the junction unmatched. The CDR3 sequence: CASRAGLADTGELFF. CDR3 in DNA: TGTGCCAGCAGGGCGGGACTAGCGGATACCGGGGAGCTGTTTTTT.

A few counts support this clone. The J gene is TRBJ2-1, the V gene TRBV9, with 9 bases aligning to TRBD2. This CDR3 comprises 14 residues. V was pared by 3 bases and J by 8 bases, with 6 bases of the junction left unmatched. CDR1 and CDR2 from the germline V gene are SGDLS and YYNGEE. The CDR3 loop reads CASSALAGSDEQFF. The CDR3 DNA is TGTGCCAGCAGCGCACTAGCGGGTTCGGATGAGCAGTTCTTC.

CDR3 coding DNA: TGTGCCACGACAAAAGCCTCGGCAGAGACCCAGTACTTC. Its translation: CATTKASAETQYF. V usage is TRBV10-3 and J usage is TRBJ2-5; D unclear. The germline CDR1 and CDR2 sequences are ENHRY and SYGVKD. The CDR3 is 13 amino acids. Trimming took 10 bases from V and 4 from J, leaving 16 bases between them.

The rearrangement links TRBV9 to TRBJ2-6; 11 bases are shared with TRBD1. Trimming at V came to 6 bases and at J to 1 base, leaving 9 bases not matched to a gene. Germline CDR1 and CDR2: SGDLS and YYNGEE. This CDR3 is 18 amino acids long. The CDR3 spells CASTGQGVRYSGANVLTF. The CDR3 nucleotides are TGTGCCAGCACGGGACAGGGGGTTAGATATTCTGGGGCCAACGTCCTGACTTTC.

The chain is built from TRBV30 and TRBJ2-3; 11 bases are shared with TRBD2. J was trimmed by 1 base and V by 1 base; bases with no gene match: 4. This CDR3 is 16 amino acids long. Germline V gene lookup returns CDR1 GTSNPN and CDR2 SVGIG (reference sequence). CDR3 sequence reads: CAWSAKTSGGTDTQYF. The CDR3 DNA follows: TGTGCCTGGAGTGCGAAGACTAGCGGGGGCACAGATACGCAGTATTTT.

This clone is a singleton in its sample. The chain combines TRBV10-2 with TRBJ1-4, with D possibly matching TRBD1 (5 bases). The CDR3 consists of 15 residues. V lost 6 bases to trimming and J lost 4 bases, with 15 bases between them. Germline-derived CDR1 and CDR2 are WSHSY and SAAADI. Here the CDR3 DNA reads TGCGCCAGCAGCGAGCTAGACAGACATAATGAAAAACTGTTTTTT. This sequence encodes CASSELDRHNEKLFF.

The chain carries TRBV30 and TRBJ1-3; 7 bases are shared with TRBD1. V was pared by 2 bases and J by 0 bases, with 7 bases of the junction left unmatched. CDR3 length equals 16 residues. Germline V CDR1 and CDR2: GTSNPN, SVGIG (reference sequence). CDR3 DNA sequence: TGTGCCTGGAGTCTTGGGACAGCGGCCTCTGGAAACACCATATATTTT. This translates into CAWSLGTAASGNTIYF.

CDR3 DNA: TGCGCCAGCAGTGAGTCTGGGACTAGCGGGAGTTTGACAGATACGCAGTATTTT. Encoded protein: CASSESGTSGSLTDTQYF. The chain employs TRBV10-1 and TRBJ2-3; 14 bases are a match to TRBD2. Looked up from germline, CDR1 is WNHNN and CDR2 is SYGVQD (reference sequence). This CDR3 is built from 18 residues. V shed 0 bases and J 3 bases; nucleotides not matched to a gene: 5.

The chain links TRBV7-9 to TRBJ2-1; maybe TRBD2 (6 bases). The V end lost 4 bases, the J end lost 10 bases, and 14 bases lay between the germline ends. The germline V gene has CDR1 SEHNR and CDR2 FQNEAQ (reference sequence). CDR3 length: 13 residues. For the CDR3, the DNA is TGTGCCAGCAGCTCCTCTAGCGTGAGGGAGCAGTTCTTC. This encodes CASSSSSVREQFF.

Points on this clone: Distinct nucleotide sequences in the sample also encode this CDR3. The V call is TRBV3-1 (or the pseudogene TRBV3-2), the J call TRBJ2-3; D is possibly TRBD1 (6 bases). CDR1 is LGHDT, CDR2 YNNKEL, per germline (reference sequence). V was shortened by 4 bases and J by 3 bases, with 8 bases between the two germline ends. CDR3 length: 13 amino acids. The CDR3 is CASSRQGTDTQYF. The CDR3 nucleotides are TGTGCCAGCAGCCGCCAGGGGACAGATACGCAGTATTTT.

V is TRBV5-1 and J is TRBJ2-5, with a weak D call TRBD1 (5 bases). CDR3 length equals 16 residues. The germline V gene encodes CDR1 SGHRS and CDR2 YFSETQ. Trimming shortened V by 0 bases and J by 4 bases, and 16 bases separated the two germline ends. The CDR3 reads CASSLEQGSKAETQYF. DNA of the CDR3: TGCGCCAGCAGCTTGGAGCAGGGCTCAAAGGCAGAGACCCAGTACTTC.

This clone was seen a handful of times. The chain is built from TRBV11-2 and TRBJ1-6, with a possible D match to TRBD1 (5 bases). Trimming took off 6 bases at V and 5 bases at J, with 8 bases between the two ends. In germline, CDR1 is SGHAT, CDR2 FQNNGV. This CDR3 has 13 residues. CDR3 region: CASSLQDNSPLHF. In DNA, the CDR3 is TGTGCCAGCAGTCTACAGGATAATTCACCCCTCCACTTT. The variable domain in full, with the rest retrieved from reference TRBV11-2 and TRBJ1-6, is EAGVAQSPRYKIIEKRQSVAFWCNPISGHATLYWYQQILGQGPKLLIQFQNNGVVDDSQLPKDRFSAERLKGVDSTLKIQPAKLEDSAVYLCASSLQDNSPLHFGNGTRLTVT.

The J gene is TRBJ2-5, the V gene TRBV6-9; TRBD2 matches 13 bases. Germline V CDR1 and CDR2: MNHGY, SVAAGI. CDR3 length equals 16 residues. V shed 8 bases, J shed 5 bases, and the junction held 11 bases outside the gene matches. The CDR3 loop reads CASGRTSGSSLETQYF. The CDR3 DNA reads TGTGCCAGCGGGAGGACTAGCGGGAGTTCGTTGGAGACCCAGTACTTC.